This TCR beta chain was identified in a study of T cells after posttransplantation cyclophosphamide. V trimming: 3 bases; J trimming: 1 base; junction bases outside the gene matches: 5. The germline V gene encodes CDR1 ENHRY and CDR2 SYGVKD. This CDR3 region has 16 residues. Assay used: immunoSEQ multiplex PCR; TCRdb lists only in-frame clones, some missing. The sample includes 8,000 or so clones, none of them occurring once. This clone was detected many times. Its antigen is unknown. Findings and caveats of the study: Blood and skin or GI T cell repertoires showed limited TRB overlap. Later post-transplant blood repertoires were often dominated by donor CD8+ memory clones. Recipient CMV seropositivity and CMV reactivation strongly tracked TRB clonality.

Treatment was busulfan-fludarabine conditioning, a marrow graft, and cyclophosphamide on days +3 and +4. The input for sequencing was PBMCs, taken after allogeneic stem cell transplant with posttransplant cyclophosphamide. The sequence was obtained from a male patient aged 50 to 60 who received an allogeneic stem cell transplant from an unrelated donor, was CMV-positive, and had acute GVHD only. Some T cells here may be from the graft donor. The chain uses TRBV10-3 and TRBJ1-5; 8 positions match TRBD1. CDR3 nucleotides: TGTGCCATCAGTGATCAGGGGGCTGGAAGCAATCAGCCCCAGCATTTT. Protein sequence: CAISDQGAGSNQPQHF.